This T cell receptor beta chain emerged from a study of CD8 T cells in Susac syndrome. Germline CDR1 is SGHNT and CDR2 is YYREEE (reference sequence). This CDR3 region has 13 residues. J lost 8 bases, V lost 2 bases, and 5 bases had no gene match. A quantity of roughly 0.5 to 1 ug RNA underwent reverse transcription using random hexamers. TCRdb redid the calling of the immunoSEQ multiplex PCR reads with MiXCR, one entry per CDR3 protein. The repertoire holds roughly 150,000 distinct CDR3 sequences, with 94% as singletons. The sequence was collected from a human donor with multiple sclerosis. The chain joins TRBV5-4 to TRBJ1-2; 8 positions agree with TRBD1. The sample was CD8+ T cells from PBMCs. The chain's CDR3 is CASSFGQGGGYTF. CDR3 DNA: TGTGCCAGCAGCTTTGGACAGGGAGGCGGCTACACCTTC.